This note documents a single T cell receptor (beta chain) sequence. The data were taken from a study of blood T cell repertoires in COVID-19. There are 12 residues in the CDR3. The J segment lost 9 bases and the V segment lost 7 bases, leaving 7 bases of the junction unmatched. The germline CDR1 and CDR2 sequences are SGHDT and YYEEEE. Some clones are missing from TCRdb's copy, which holds only in-frame ones; the method was immunoSEQ multiplex PCR. Of approximately 200,000 clones in the sample, about four fifths were seen once. Donors in Cohort 3 counted as recovered after two negative PCRs, clearance, or symptom resolution.

The receptor's source is a man in his 60s who had recovered from COVID-19. The specimen was PBMCs or T cells enriched from blood (not recorded which). The V and J genes are TRBV5-6 and TRBJ2-1, with 7 nucleotides matching TRBD1. The CDR3 here is CASAYSGGEQFF. For the CDR3, the DNA is TGTGCCAGCGCTTACTCAGGGGGTGAGCAGTTCTTC.